The 4 T cell receptor beta chains in this list originate from one sample, sequenced in a study of metastatic and nonmetastatic thyroid tumors. TCRdb re-called the PCR reads through MiXCR. The sample shows roughly 65,000 clones, about 14% of them seen only once. Thyroid surgery was preceded by no treatment in any patient. Sequencing used blood. These receptors came from a male donor with papillary thyroid cancer or a benign thyroid nodule (not recorded which). Some clones in this sample may be carry-over from other donors' samples.

The sample holds many counts of this clone. CDR3 bases: TGTGCCAGCAGTTTCCAACGGACCTACGAGCAGTACTTC. Amino acid sequence: CASSFQRTYEQYF. V is TRBV7-2 and J is TRBJ2-7, with D unclear. V lost 6 bases to trimming and J lost 2 bases, with 11 bases between them. Germline loops: CDR1 SGHTA, CDR2 FQGNSA. The CDR3 is 13 residues long.

This clone was counted many times. The chain uses TRBV28 and TRBJ2-7; 11 bases are a match to TRBD2. J lost 1 base, V lost 5 bases, and 4 bases had no gene match. Germline CDR1 and CDR2: MDHEN and SYDVKM. The CDR3 length is 15 residues. Here the CDR3 DNA reads TGTGCCAGCAGTCCGGGACTAGCGGCTTCCTACGAGCAGTACGTC. Translation: CASSPGLAASYEQYV.

This chain links TRBV7-2 with TRBJ2-5; 14 nucleotides match TRBD2. With 1 base clipped from V and 5 bases from J, the junction kept 6 bases outside the gene matches. Germline loops: CDR1 SGHTA, CDR2 FQGNSA. The CDR3 spans 17 residues. The CDR3 DNA follows: TGTGCCAGCAGCTTAGGCGGGACTAGCGGGAGAGGGGAGACCCAGTACTTC. Translated, it gives CASSLGGTSGRGETQYF.

The chain links TRBV18 to TRBJ2-1; D is undetermined. The CDR3 covers 14 residues. In germline, CDR1 is KGHSH, CDR2 LQKENI. V was trimmed by 0 bases and J by 2 bases, leaving 5 bases between them. CDR3 region: CASSPPAAYNEQFF. The CDR3 bases are TGTGCCAGCTCACCACCGGCAGCCTACAATGAGCAGTTCTTC.